These 3 T cell receptor beta chains share one sample of origin, sequenced in a study of T cells in Graves' hyperthyroidism and ophthalmopathy. Amplification of TCR beta CDR3 regions used RNA as the template. First-round RT-PCR with HTBI primers amplified the TCR CDR3 region. TCRdb processed the multiplex PCR reads anew with MiXCR; each CDR3 protein has one entry. The sample carries 150,000 or so distinct CDR3 sequences, just under 9.5% recorded once. Sequencing was performed on blood. Receptor source: a woman under 30 with Graves' hyperthyroidism that later progressed to Graves' ophthalmopathy.

This clonotype was picked up many times. The gene calls are TRBV3-1 and TRBJ2-7; maybe TRBD2 (5 bases). This CDR3 contains 13 residues. Trimming removed 3 bases at V and 0 bases at J, with 6 bases between. The germline V gene has CDR1 LGHDT and CDR2 YNNKEL (reference sequence). CDR3 DNA sequence: TGTGCCAGCAGCCAGACTACCTCCTACGAGCAGTACTTC. This gives the protein CASSQTTSYEQYF.

This clonotype was recorded at least ten times. The rearrangement uses TRBV20-1 and TRBJ2-5, with D perhaps assigned TRBD1 or TRBD2 (5 bases each). CDR1 and CDR2 from the germline V gene are DFQATT and SNEGSKA (reference sequence). The CDR3 spans 16 residues. V was shortened by 0 bases and J by 3 bases, with 17 bases between the two germline ends. The DNA of the CDR3 is TGCAGTGCTAGAGATCCAAGGGACGTTGGGAAAGAGACCCAGTACTTC. Encoded protein: CSARDPRDVGKETQYF.

At least ten counts were recorded for this clonotype. This chain joins TRBV20-1 and TRBJ2-7; 8 bases line up with TRBD1. The CDR3 consists of 13 residues. V was pared by 2 bases and J by 6 bases, with 6 bases of the junction left unmatched. CDR1 is DFQATT, CDR2 SNEGSKA, per germline (reference sequence). The CDR3 DNA sequence: TGCAGTGCTAGAAGCAGGGGGCTGGGCGAGCAGTACTTC. Residues: CSARSRGLGEQYF.